What follows are 2 T cell receptor beta chains derived from one specimen sequenced in a study of persistence of HIV-infected CD4 T cells. Antigens for these TCRs are unknown. This was the immunoSEQ version 4 assay in survey mode. Sequencing was performed with immunoSEQ multiplex PCR; in TCRdb, only in-frame clones are kept and a portion is missing. The top ten clones hold 1.8% of a sample with under 50,000 clones, roughly nine tenths of them seen once. Cells were stimulated nonspecifically with anti-CD3/anti-CD28 magnetic beads. Responding CD4+ T cells were sorted by upregulation of both CD40 ligand and CD69. Specimen: CD4+ T cells sorted from PBMCs after approximately 20-hour stimulation, collected from a patient who received antiretroviral therapy. All receptors derive from an adult man with HIV who was CMV-seropositive.

The rearrangement uses TRBV4-1 and TRBJ2-1; tentatively, D is TRBD2 (6 bases). This CDR3 spans 16 amino acids. Germline loops: CDR1 MGHRA, CDR2 YSYEKL. The V end lost 1 base, the J end lost 0 bases, and 10 bases lay between the germline ends. This chain's CDR3 is CASSQGGLPSYNEQFF. The DNA of the CDR3 is TGCGCCAGCAGCCAAGGGGGACTCCCCTCCTACAATGAGCAGTTCTTC.

The rearrangement joins TRBV10-2 to TRBJ1-5, with no clear D. V lost 3 bases and J lost 0, with 12 bases in between. CDR1 and CDR2 (germline): WSHSY, SAAADI. The CDR3 contains 16 residues. The CDR3 DNA is TGCGCCAGCAGTGATGAGGGCTGGGATAGCAATCAGCCCCAGCATTTT. It translates to CASSDEGWDSNQPQHF.